This entry lists 19 T cell receptor beta chains sequenced from one sample in a study of Ad26.COV2.S vaccination and SARS-CoV-2 variants. Treatment specified: roughly 20 received Ad26.COV2.S at low or high dose, single or two shots; a few received placebo; per-sample allocation not given. The samples were gathered on day 63 after the first injection of vaccine or placebo. Produced via immunoSEQ multiplex PCR; TCRdb's table is partial and in-frame only. The sample includes a few hundred thousand clones, roughly 91% of them seen just once. Sequenced material: peripheral blood, taken in a trial of Ad26.COV2.S vaccine versus placebo. The receptors originated from a person aged 18 to 65 who received the Ad26.COV2.S COVID-19 vaccine or a placebo.

CDR3 residues: CAWEKTYNEQFF. The CDR3 bases are TGTGCCTGGGAAAAGACCTACAATGAGCAGTTCTTC. The chain is built from TRBV30 and TRBJ2-1; D unresolved. Trimming removed 5 bases at V and 2 bases at J, with 7 bases between. This CDR3 is built from 12 residues. CDR1 and CDR2 from the germline V gene are GTSNPN and SVGIG (reference sequence).

The rearrangement joins TRBV19 to TRBJ2-5, with 12 bases identical to TRBD2. The CDR3 contains 14 residues. V dropped 6 bases and J dropped 5; count of bases not matched to a gene: 4. In germline, CDR1 is LNHDA, CDR2 SQIVND (reference sequence). The CDR3 loop reads CASSPTSGGETQYF. The CDR3, as DNA: TGTGCCAGTAGCCCGACTAGCGGGGGTGAGACCCAGTACTTC.

V usage is TRBV9 and J usage is TRBJ1-5; perhaps TRBD1 as D (6 bases). Trimming pared 4 bases from V and 1 base from J, leaving 9 bases between. Germline assignment: CDR1 SGDLS and CDR2 YYNGEE. This CDR3 has 14 residues. CDR3 in amino acids: CASSQQGSNQPQHF. For the CDR3, the DNA is TGTGCCAGCAGCCAGCAGGGGAGCAATCAGCCCCAGCATTTT.

The chain carries TRBV9 and TRBJ2-7, with 7 positions matching TRBD2. The CDR3 totals 17 residues. Germline V gene sequence: CDR1 SGDLS, CDR2 YYNGEE. The trim removed 3 bases at V and 2 bases at J, leaving 14 bases unmatched. The CDR3 spells CASSEPFPGGFPYEQYF. The CDR3 DNA reads as TGTGCCAGCAGCGAGCCCTTCCCGGGGGGATTCCCCTACGAGCAGTACTTC.

The rearrangement links TRBV6-1 to TRBJ1-2; 9 bases fit TRBD1. CDR3 length: 13 amino acids. Germline V CDR1 and CDR2: MNHNS, SASEGT. Trimming cost V 3 bases and J 8 bases; bases outside gene matches: 4. The CDR3 protein is CASSDGTGRGYTF. The DNA of the CDR3 is TGTGCCAGCAGTGATGGGACAGGGCGAGGCTACACCTTC.

The CDR3 nucleotides are TGTGCCAGCAGCTTGCGGCGGGGGACTAGCTTCGATGAGCAGTTCTTC. This translates into CASSLRRGTSFDEQFF. J is TRBJ2-1 and V is TRBV5-4; 9 nucleotides align to TRBD2. Germline CDR1 SGHNT, CDR2 YYREEE (reference sequence). There are 16 residues in the CDR3. V was clipped by 1 base and J by 8 bases; unmatched bases: 10.

The chain recombines TRBV5-4 with TRBJ1-1; unclear D gene. Looked up from germline, CDR1 is SGHNT and CDR2 is YYREEE (reference sequence). The CDR3 extends over 16 amino acids. V was trimmed by 3 bases and J by 1 base, leaving 16 bases between them. The CDR3 loop reads CASSSGGGVGNTEAFF. The CDR3 region has the DNA TGTGCCAGCAGCTCTGGAGGCGGGGTAGGGAACACTGAAGCTTTCTTT. The complete variable domain, with remaining parts taken from reference TRBV5-4 and TRBJ1-1, reads ETGVTQSPTHLIKTRGQQVTLRCSSQSGHNTVSWYQQALGQGPQFIFQYYREEENGRGNFPPRFSGLQFPNYSSELNVNALELDDSALYLCASSSGGGVGNTEAFFGQGTRLTVV.

V is TRBV5-1 and J is TRBJ2-1, with no clear D. CDR3 size: 13 residues. V lost 3 bases and J lost 9, with 13 bases in between. From germline, CDR1 is SGHRS and CDR2 YFSETQ. CDR3 DNA sequence: TGCGCCAGCAGCTCCGCCTCTAGGGTTGAGCAGTTCTTC. Translation gives CASSSASRVEQFF.

A single count supports this clone. The chain combines TRBV10-1 with TRBJ1-5; 9 bases match TRBD1. The V gene's germline CDR1 is WNHNN and CDR2 SYGVQD (reference sequence). This CDR3 is 18 amino acids long. Trimming took 7 bases from V and 7 from J; bases not matched to a gene: 20. The chain's CDR3 is CASICRDRDRSGNQPQHF. CDR3 nucleotides: TGCGCCAGCATTTGCCGGGACAGGGATCGTTCGGGTAACCAGCCCCAGCATTTT.

The chain combines TRBV12-5 with TRBJ2-7, with 7 bases aligning to TRBD1. The CDR3 is made up of 12 amino acids. The V gene end was trimmed by 6 bases and the J gene end by 5 bases; junction bases not matched to a gene: 4. Germline V gene lookup returns CDR1 LGHNT and CDR2 FRNRAP. The CDR3 loop reads CASGQGSNEQYF. The CDR3 nucleotides are TGTGCTAGTGGACAGGGGTCCAACGAGCAGTACTTC.

This sequence joins TRBV15 and TRBJ2-7; TRBD2 matches 8 bases. This CDR3 contains 16 residues. CDR1 is LNHNV and CDR2 is YYDKDF in the germline V gene (reference sequence). V lost 4 bases, J lost 4 bases, and 12 bases stayed unmatched. The CDR3 bases are TGTGCCACCAGCACCTACCCCCGGGGGGGGTCTTACGAGCAGTACTTC. Its translation is CATSTYPRGGSYEQYF. Complete variable domain (other parts from reference TRBV15 and TRBJ2-7): DAMVIQNPRYQVTQFGKPVTLSCSQTLNHNVMYWYQQKSSQAPKLLFHYYDKDFNNEADTPDNFQSRRPNTSFCFLDIRSPGLGDTAMYLCATSTYPRGGSYEQYFGPGTRLTVT.

This clone occurred once. The CDR3: CASRRGPGIQETQYF. The CDR3 bases are TGTGCCAGCAGGAGGGGGCCAGGGATCCAAGAGACCCAGTACTTC. The genes are TRBV6-5 and TRBJ2-5; 7 positions match TRBD1. The length of the CDR3 is 15 residues. Germline loops: CDR1 MNHEY, CDR2 SVGAGI. The ends lost 6 bases at V and 1 base at J; junction bases unmatched: 8.

The V gene is TRBV5-4, the J gene TRBJ2-3; tentatively, D is TRBD2 (6 bases). Germline V gene sequence: CDR1 SGHNT, CDR2 YYREEE (reference sequence). The CDR3 length is 15 residues. Deletions cut 0 bases from V and 0 bases from J, with 8 bases between. The CDR3 here is CASSLAGGSTDTQYF. The CDR3, as DNA: TGTGCCAGCAGCTTGGCCGGGGGAAGCACAGATACGCAGTATTTT.

This clone was seen a single time. The CDR3 sequence: CASSPVSGANVLTF. In DNA, the CDR3 is TGTGCCAGCTCACCAGTCTCTGGGGCCAACGTCCTGACTTTC. The V and J genes are TRBV18 and TRBJ2-6; D unclear. The V gene lost 2 bases and the J gene lost 0 bases, with 2 bases spanning the gap. Germline V gives CDR1 KGHSH, CDR2 LQKENI. The CDR3 covers 14 residues.

V and J are TRBV29-1 and TRBJ1-3; D is possibly TRBD1 (5 bases). V was trimmed by 4 bases and J by 4 bases, leaving 11 bases between them. The CDR3 has 13 amino acids. Germline CDR1 and CDR2: SQVTM and ANQGSEA. The CDR3 sequence is CSVAIGGGNTIYF. CDR3 DNA sequence: TGCAGCGTTGCGATCGGGGGAGGAAACACCATATATTTT.

V and J are TRBV2 and TRBJ2-1; a weak D match, TRBD1 (6 bases). Germline CDR1 is SNHLY and CDR2 is FYNNEI. V gave up 11 bases and J gave up 7 bases, with 24 bases separating them. The CDR3 is made up of 15 amino acids. The CDR3: CARSVDSVRWNEQFF. Written as DNA, the CDR3 is TGTGCCCGCTCCGTGGACAGCGTCCGGTGGAATGAGCAGTTCTTC.

The CDR3 DNA reads TGTGCCAGTAGTATGTCTGGCTCTAACTATGGCTACACCTTC. Protein product: CASSMSGSNYGYTF. V is TRBV19 and J is TRBJ1-2; no clear D gene. This CDR3 has 14 residues. The germline V and J ends were trimmed by 3 bases and 0 bases, with 8 bases remaining between them. CDR1 and CDR2 (germline): LNHDA, SQIVND (reference sequence).

This clone occurred a few times. The chain employs TRBV5-1 and TRBJ1-3, with a possible D match to TRBD1 (5 bases). Germline CDR1 SGHRS, CDR2 YFSETQ. The germline V and J ends were trimmed by 3 bases and 0 bases, with 10 bases remaining between them. This CDR3 has 15 residues. The CDR3 is CASSSTESSGNTIYF. The CDR3 coding sequence is TGCGCCAGCAGCTCGACAGAGAGCTCTGGAAACACCATATATTTT.

The J gene is TRBJ1-1, the V gene TRBV6-5; D is undetermined. Trimming cost V 4 bases and J 8 bases, with 11 bases left between them. Per germline, CDR1 MNHEY and CDR2 SVGAGI. The CDR3 sequence is 12 residues long. CDR3 sequence: CASSSPGREAFF. Written as DNA, the CDR3 is TGTGCCAGCAGTTCCCCGGGCAGGGAAGCTTTCTTT.